The present T cell receptor beta chain was sequenced within a study of cytomegalovirus exposure and HLA in healthy donors. The CDR3 runs to 15 residues. The germline CDR1 and CDR2 sequences are MNHEY and SMNVEV (reference sequence). V was clipped by 8 bases and J by 5 bases, with 21 bases between them. 60 Vbeta and 13 Jbeta primers were used in PCR. TCRdb's copy holds only in-frame clones and misses some; the assay was immunoSEQ multiplex PCR. The data hold 150,000 to 200,000 clones, with about 79% observed a single time. To note about this clone: Its antigen is not known.

General observations from the study: Immune exposure data for these donors was limited to CMV serostatus. Whilst most TCR sequences proved rare, a subset of public TCRs occurred across many donors.

Donors were nominally healthy when sampled, though unrecorded immune exposures were likely. The receptor was derived from a man over 45 in good health and CMV-seropositive. The chain recombines TRBV27 with TRBJ1-1; weak D call: TRBD1 (6 bases). Sample: PBMCs. The CDR3 loop reads CASRTEFRGGTEAFF. For the CDR3, the DNA is TGTGCCAGCCGGACCGAATTCAGGGGAGGGACTGAAGCTTTCTTT.